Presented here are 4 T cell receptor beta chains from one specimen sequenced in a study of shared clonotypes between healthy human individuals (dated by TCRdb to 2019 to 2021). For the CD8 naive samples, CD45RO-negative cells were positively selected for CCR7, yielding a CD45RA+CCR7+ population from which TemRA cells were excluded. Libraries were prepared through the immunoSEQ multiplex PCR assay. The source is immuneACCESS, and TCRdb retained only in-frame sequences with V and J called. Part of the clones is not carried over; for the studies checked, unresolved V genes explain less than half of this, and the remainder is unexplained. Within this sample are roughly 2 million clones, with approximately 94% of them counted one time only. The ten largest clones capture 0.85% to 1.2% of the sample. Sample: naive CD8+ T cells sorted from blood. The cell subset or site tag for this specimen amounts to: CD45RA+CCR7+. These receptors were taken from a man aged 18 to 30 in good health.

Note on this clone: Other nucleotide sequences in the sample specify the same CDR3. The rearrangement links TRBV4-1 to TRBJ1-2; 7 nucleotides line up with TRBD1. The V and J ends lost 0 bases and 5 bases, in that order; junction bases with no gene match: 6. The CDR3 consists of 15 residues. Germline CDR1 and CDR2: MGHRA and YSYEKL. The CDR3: CASSQDRGQGYGYTF. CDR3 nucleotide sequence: TGCGCCAGCAGCCAAGATAGGGGGCAGGGGTATGGCTACACCTTC.

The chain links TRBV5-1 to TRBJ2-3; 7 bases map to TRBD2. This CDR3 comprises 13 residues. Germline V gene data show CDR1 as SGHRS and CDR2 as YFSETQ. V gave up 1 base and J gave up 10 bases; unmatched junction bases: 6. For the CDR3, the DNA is TGCGCCAGCAGCTTGATGACGGGGGGATCGCAGTATTTT. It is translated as CASSLMTGGSQYF.

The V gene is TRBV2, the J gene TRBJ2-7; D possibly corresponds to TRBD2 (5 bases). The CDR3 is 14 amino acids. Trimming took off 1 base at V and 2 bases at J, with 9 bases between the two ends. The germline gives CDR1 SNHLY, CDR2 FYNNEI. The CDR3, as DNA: TGTGCCAGCAGTGAAGGAGGGCAGACCTACGAGCAGTACTTC. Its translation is CASSEGGQTYEQYF.

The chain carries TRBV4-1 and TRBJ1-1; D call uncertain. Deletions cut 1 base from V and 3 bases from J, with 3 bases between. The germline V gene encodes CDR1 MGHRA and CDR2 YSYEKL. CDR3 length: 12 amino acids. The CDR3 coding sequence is TGCGCCAGCAGCCAAGGACACACTGAAGCTTTCTTT. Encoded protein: CASSQGHTEAFF.